The T cell receptor (beta chain) under discussion was sequenced for a study of Ad26.COV2.S vaccination and SARS-CoV-2 variants. About this clone: Its antigen is not identified.

Trimming took 6 bases from V and 13 from J; bases not matched to a gene: 12. The CDR3 loop spans 12 amino acids. Germline-derived CDR1 and CDR2 are SGHVS and FNYEAQ. The protocol was immunoSEQ multiplex PCR, while the TCRdb copy is restricted to in-frame clones and leaves out a portion. Among some 250,000 clones listed, 88% were seen once. Study observations and caveats: Vaccine recipients showed a spike-specific TCR breadth that was higher than in placebo recipients. Researchers cautioned that TCR breadth and depth analyses may have underestimated total T cell responses. Post-vaccination spike-specific CD8+ and CD4+ T cell responses reportedly had substantial breadth.

Described treatment: roughly 19 received Ad26.COV2.S at low or high dose, single or two shots; about 5 received placebo; per-sample allocation not given. Sampling happened 63 days after the first vaccine or placebo injection. This person who donated was an adult of 18-55 years in Boston. The chain carries TRBV7-6 and TRBJ2-7, with 7 bases aligning to TRBD2. Source: peripheral blood, taken in a trial of Ad26.COV2.S vaccine versus placebo. The sequence was obtained from a person between 18 and 65 years old who received the Ad26.COV2.S COVID-19 vaccine or a placebo. DNA of the CDR3: TGTGCCAGCAGTTTTTATCAGCGGGACGGATACTTC. Amino acid sequence: CASSFYQRDGYF.